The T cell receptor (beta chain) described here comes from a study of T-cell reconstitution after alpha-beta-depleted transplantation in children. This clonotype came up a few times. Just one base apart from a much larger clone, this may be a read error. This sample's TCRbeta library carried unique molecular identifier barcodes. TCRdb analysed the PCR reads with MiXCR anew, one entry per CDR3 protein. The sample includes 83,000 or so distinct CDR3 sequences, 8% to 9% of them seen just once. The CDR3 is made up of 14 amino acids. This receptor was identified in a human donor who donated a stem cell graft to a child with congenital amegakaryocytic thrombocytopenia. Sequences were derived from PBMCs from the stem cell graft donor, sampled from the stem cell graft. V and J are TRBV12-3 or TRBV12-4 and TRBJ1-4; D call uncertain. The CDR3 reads CASSLGRSNENLFF. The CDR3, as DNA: TGTGCCAGCAGTTTGGGGAGATCCAATGAAAACCTGTTTTTT.